A single sample is the source of the 9 T cell receptor beta chains below, sequenced in a study of identical twins' blood T cells. One entry per CDR3 protein, called by TCRdb with MiXCR from the 5' RACE reads. The data hold 300,000 to 450,000 distinct CDR3 sequences, with 28% observed a single time. The sequenced material came from PBMCs. Every receptor here comes from a woman aged 18 to 55 in good health.

There are a few counts of this clonotype. The CDR3 DNA reads as TGTGCCAGCAGTGAAACTATTTGGCAACCTGGCTACACCTTC. Translated, it gives CASSETIWQPGYTF. The V call is TRBV2, the J call TRBJ1-2; D is ambiguous. The CDR3 totals 14 residues. The germline V gene has CDR1 SNHLY and CDR2 FYNNEI. V lost 2 bases and J lost 7, with 14 bases in between. The full variable domain, its missing parts supplied by reference TRBV2 and TRBJ1-2, is EPEVTQTPSHQVTQMGQEVILRCVPISNHLYFYWYRQILGQKVEFLVSFYNNEISEKSEIFDDQFSVERPDGSNFTLKIRSTKLEDSAMYFCASSETIWQPGYTFGSGTRLTVV.

The chain is built from TRBV7-9 and TRBJ1-2; D perhaps matches TRBD1 (6 bases). The V gene lost 1 base and the J gene lost 4 bases, with 10 bases spanning the gap. Germline CDR1 SEHNR, CDR2 FQNEAQ (reference sequence). CDR3 length: 14 residues. The CDR3 region has the DNA TGTGCCAGCAGCTTAGAGAACAGGGTCTATGGCTACACCTTC. The encoded protein is CASSLENRVYGYTF. Based on the CDR3 plus reference TRBV7-9 and TRBJ1-2, the full variable domain is DTGVSQNPRHKITKRGQNVTFRCDPISEHNRLYWYRQTLGQGPEFLTYFQNEAQLEKSRLLSDRFSAERPKGSFSTLEIQRTEQGDSAMYLCASSLENRVYGYTFGSGTRLTVV.

The V call is TRBV2, the J call TRBJ2-7, with D possibly being TRBD1 or TRBD2 (5 bases each). From germline, CDR1 is SNHLY and CDR2 FYNNEI. With 3 bases removed from V and 13 bases from J, the gap between germline ends came to 19 bases. The CDR3 covers 13 residues. CDR3 sequence: CASSDGGPYVQYF. Here the CDR3 DNA reads TGTGCCAGCAGTGATGGGGGACCCTACGTGCAATACTTC.

V usage is TRBV28 and J usage is TRBJ1-2, with D unresolved. Germline lookup yields CDR1 MDHEN and CDR2 SYDVKM. Trimming took 2 bases from V and 8 from J, leaving 15 bases between them. The CDR3 loop spans 14 amino acids. Written as DNA, the CDR3 is TGTGCCAGCAGTTTACGTCTCCCTGTGGGGGGCTACACCTTC. It translates to CASSLRLPVGGYTF.

This clonotype has just a few counts. This chain joins TRBV6-5 and TRBJ2-3; 10 bases fit TRBD2. Germline V gives CDR1 MNHEY, CDR2 SVGAGI. The V gene end was trimmed by 6 bases and the J gene end by 2 bases; junction bases not matched to a gene: 5. This CDR3 contains 15 residues. This CDR3 is CASRLAGGDTDTQYF. CDR3 DNA: TGTGCCAGCAGGTTAGCGGGGGGAGACACAGATACGCAGTATTTT.

A single count supports this clonotype. This sequence joins TRBV27 and TRBJ2-2, with no clear D. This CDR3 comprises 16 residues. Germline V gives CDR1 MNHEY, CDR2 SMNVEV (reference sequence). Trimming took 5 bases from V and 6 from J, leaving 19 bases between them. CDR3: CASSPLAEYTAGELFF. The DNA for the CDR3 is TGTGCCAGCAGTCCCCTGGCGGAATACACAGCCGGGGAGCTGTTTTTT.

The V gene is TRBV6-2 or TRBV6-3, the J gene TRBJ2-5; 7 nucleotides match TRBD1. The germline CDR1 and CDR2 sequences are MNHEY and SVGEGT. The CDR3 runs to 16 residues. J gave up 1 base and V 6 bases, and 11 bases lay outside the gene matches. CDR3 protein: CASSLAVSGGQETQYF. CDR3 bases: TGTGCCAGCAGCCTCGCGGTGTCAGGGGGCCAAGAGACCCAGTACTTC.

The chain is built from TRBV20-1 and TRBJ1-6; TRBD1 matches 7 bases. Trimming at V came to 4 bases and at J to 10 bases, leaving 7 bases not matched to a gene. This CDR3 is 13 amino acids long. From germline, CDR1 is DFQATT and CDR2 SNEGSKA (reference sequence). CDR3 region: CSATLDRKSPLHF. CDR3 coding DNA: TGCAGTGCTACCCTGGACAGGAAGTCACCCCTCCACTTT.

This chain connects TRBV5-1 to TRBJ1-1, with D possibly TRBD1 on 5 matching bases. From germline, CDR1 is SGHRS and CDR2 YFSETQ. This CDR3 has 15 residues. V lost 4 bases to trimming and J lost 1 base, with 14 bases between them. In DNA form, the CDR3 reads TGCGCCAGCAGCGTAAACGCAGGGTGGAACACTGAAGCTTTCTTT. Its translation is CASSVNAGWNTEAFF.